A selection of T cell receptor beta chains follows, all from one sample in a study of vaccination effects on CD4 cells after COVID-19. These receptors' antigens are unknown. Some clones are missing from TCRdb's copy, which holds only in-frame ones; the method was immunoSEQ multiplex PCR. Of some 30,000 clones listed, just under 75% are singletons. This specimen consisted of CD4+ T cells from PBMCs cultured with HCoV-229E spike peptides, obtained after COVID-19 vaccination. All receptors derive from a human donor who received a COVID-19 vaccine. Each CDR3 is given with its conserved first and last residue. The D gene is left open where the match is weak. A row's size may be missing; if present it is once, few, many or a size class.

v_gene: TRBV6-4
abundance: few
d_gene: .
len: 13
j_gene: TRBJ1-2
CDR3nt: TGTGCCAGCAGTCCCGACACGGACTATGGCTACACCTTC
CDR3aa: CASSPDTDYGYTF

v_gene: TRBV19
abundance: .
d_gene: .
len: 13
j_gene: TRBJ1-5
CDR3nt: TGTGCCAGTAGTATCCGGGGGCATCAGCCCCAGCATTTT
CDR3aa: CASSIRGHQPQHF

v_gene: TRBV2
abundance: .
d_gene: .
len: 15
j_gene: TRBJ1-5
CDR3nt: TGTGCCAGCAGTGGAATCTGGGACAGCAATCAGCCCCAGCATTTT
CDR3aa: CASSGIWDSNQPQHF

v_gene: TRBV7-9
abundance: .
d_gene: TRBD2
len: 14
j_gene: TRBJ2-3
CDR3nt: TGTGCCAGCAGCTTAGGGACTAGCGCAGATACGCAGTATTTT
CDR3aa: CASSLGTSADTQYF

v_gene: TRBV11-2
abundance: .
d_gene: .
len: 14
j_gene: TRBJ1-1
CDR3nt: TGTGCCAGCAGCTCCCGAGGGGGGGTGGGAGAAGCTTTCTTT
CDR3aa: CASSSRGGVGEAFF

v_gene: TRBV19
abundance: .
d_gene: .
len: 13
j_gene: TRBJ2-1
CDR3nt: TGTGCCAGTTGCCTGGGGCCGTACAATGAGCAGTTCTTC
CDR3aa: CASCLGPYNEQFF

v_gene: TRBV18
abundance: .
d_gene: TRBD2
len: 18
j_gene: TRBJ2-7
CDR3nt: TGTGCCAGCTCACCAAGACTAGCGGGGGGGTCTTTTACTTACGAGCAGTACTTC
CDR3aa: CASSPRLAGGSFTYEQYF

v_gene: TRBV10-3
abundance: .
d_gene: .
len: 14
j_gene: TRBJ1-1
CDR3nt: TGTGCCATCAGTGAAGGTTTGGGGAACACTGAAGCTTTCTTT
CDR3aa: CAISEGLGNTEAFF

v_gene: TRBV6-5
abundance: .
d_gene: .
len: 13
j_gene: TRBJ2-5
CDR3nt: TGTGCCAGCGCGGGACAGCTACAAGAGACCCAGTACTTC
CDR3aa: CASAGQLQETQYF

v_gene: TRBV6-5
abundance: .
d_gene: .
len: 11
j_gene: TRBJ2-1
CDR3nt: TGTGCCAGCAGGGGTTACAATGAGCAGTTCTTC
CDR3aa: CASRGYNEQFF

v_gene: TRBV7-9
abundance: .
d_gene: .
len: 16
j_gene: TRBJ2-3
CDR3nt: TGTGCCAGCAGCTTAATCGCCTCTGGGCGGACAGATACGCAGTATTTT
CDR3aa: CASSLIASGRTDTQYF

v_gene: TRBV5-1
abundance: .
d_gene: .
len: 18
j_gene: TRBJ1-6
CDR3nt: TGCGCCAGCAGCTCGAGAGGTGGGACAACCGCCTATAATTCACCCCTCCACTTT
CDR3aa: CASSSRGGTTAYNSPLHF

v_gene: TRBV5-4
abundance: .
d_gene: TRBD2
len: 16
j_gene: TRBJ2-3
CDR3nt: TGTGCCAGCAGCTCGCGGACTAGCGGGGGGGCAGATACGCAGTATTTT
CDR3aa: CASSSRTSGGADTQYF

v_gene: TRBV25-1
abundance: .
d_gene: .
len: 16
j_gene: TRBJ1-3
CDR3nt: TGTGCCAGCAGTGGGTTTTCTCAAGCCGACGGAAACACCATATATTTT
CDR3aa: CASSGFSQADGNTIYF

v_gene: TRBV6-4
abundance: .
d_gene: .
len: 14
j_gene: TRBJ2-1
CDR3nt: TGTGCCAGCAGTGTTTCCTACTCCTACAATGAGCAGTTCTTC
CDR3aa: CASSVSYSYNEQFF

v_gene: TRBV9
abundance: .
d_gene: TRBD1
len: 14
j_gene: TRBJ1-6
CDR3nt: TGTGCCAGCAGCACCTCAACAGGGGGCTCACCCCTCCACTTT
CDR3aa: CASSTSTGGSPLHF

v_gene: TRBV15
abundance: .
d_gene: .
len: 16
j_gene: TRBJ1-5
CDR3nt: TGTGCCACCAGCAGAGATCTGGACCCGAATGGCCAGCCCCAGCATTTT
CDR3aa: CATSRDLDPNGQPQHF

v_gene: TRBV11-3
abundance: .
d_gene: TRBD1
len: 16
j_gene: TRBJ2-3
CDR3nt: TGTGCCAGCAGCTTAGGAGGGACAGGGGGAGGAGATACGCAGTATTTT
CDR3aa: CASSLGGTGGGDTQYF

v_gene: TRBV2
abundance: .
d_gene: .
len: 14
j_gene: TRBJ2-2
CDR3nt: TGTGCCAGCAGACGGGAGAGGAACACCGGGGAGCTGTTTTTT
CDR3aa: CASRRERNTGELFF

v_gene: TRBV7-6
abundance: .
d_gene: TRBD1
len: 15
j_gene: TRBJ1-3
CDR3nt: TGTGCCAGCAGCTCATCGGCAGGGGGCGGAAACACCATATATTTT
CDR3aa: CASSSSAGGGNTIYF

v_gene: TRBV2
abundance: few
d_gene: .
len: 13
j_gene: TRBJ1-3
CDR3nt: TGTGCCAGCAGTGGGGCGAGGACTAACACCATATATTTT
CDR3aa: CASSGARTNTIYF

v_gene: TRBV18
abundance: few
d_gene: TRBD2
len: 17
j_gene: TRBJ2-1
CDR3nt: TGTGCCAGCTCACCCGACCTCGAGCGGGAGGTTTGGTTTGAGCAGTTCTTC
CDR3aa: CASSPDLEREVWFEQFF

v_gene: TRBV5-1
abundance: few
d_gene: TRBD2
len: 14
j_gene: TRBJ2-3
CDR3nt: TGCGCCAGCAGCTCAGCGGGAGCGAGAGATACGCAGTATTTT
CDR3aa: CASSSAGARDTQYF

v_gene: TRBV7-6
abundance: .
d_gene: .
len: 16
j_gene: TRBJ2-6
CDR3nt: TGTGCCAGCAGCTTAGTGGCGGCCCCTGGGGCCAACGTCCTGACTTTC
CDR3aa: CASSLVAAPGANVLTF

v_gene: TRBV29-1
abundance: .
d_gene: .
len: 14
j_gene: TRBJ2-2
CDR3nt: TGCAGCGGGGGTCGGAACCTCGACACCGGGGAGCTGTTTTTT
CDR3aa: CSGGRNLDTGELFF

v_gene: TRBV14
abundance: few
d_gene: TRBD1
len: 13
j_gene: TRBJ1-2
CDR3nt: TGTGCCAGCAGCCCTCAGGGGGCGGATGGCTACACCTTC
CDR3aa: CASSPQGADGYTF

v_gene: TRBV5-1
abundance: .
d_gene: .
len: 13
j_gene: TRBJ2-7
CDR3nt: TGCGCCAGCAGCTTCGCAGCGTCCTACGAGCAGTACTTC
CDR3aa: CASSFAASYEQYF

v_gene: TRBV6-5
abundance: .
d_gene: .
len: 15
j_gene: TRBJ2-1
CDR3nt: TGTGCCAGCAGCACGGGCAGGGGCTCCTACAATGAGCAGTTCTTC
CDR3aa: CASSTGRGSYNEQFF

v_gene: TRBV7-2
abundance: once
d_gene: .
len: 13
j_gene: TRBJ2-3
CDR3nt: TGTGCCAGCAGCTTAGCCAGGAGTAATACGCAGTATTTT
CDR3aa: CASSLARSNTQYF

v_gene: TRBV20-1
abundance: .
d_gene: TRBD1
len: 14
j_gene: TRBJ1-2
CDR3nt: TGCAGTGCTAGTCCGGGACAGGGGAAGAGAGGCTACACCTTC
CDR3aa: CSASPGQGKRGYTF

v_gene: TRBV9
abundance: .
d_gene: .
len: 15
j_gene: TRBJ1-1
CDR3nt: TGTGCCAGCAGCGGATCCGGGACAATCCTAGCTGAAGCTTTCTTT
CDR3aa: CASSGSGTILAEAFF

v_gene: TRBV6-1
abundance: .
d_gene: .
len: 18
j_gene: TRBJ2-1
CDR3nt: TGTGCCAGCAGTGAACCTATCGCCGGGGGGCGCTTCGACAATGAGCAGTTCTTC
CDR3aa: CASSEPIAGGRFDNEQFF

v_gene: TRBV18
abundance: .
d_gene: .
len: 15
j_gene: TRBJ2-7
CDR3nt: TGTGCCAGCTCACCACCGATGACCCCCGACGGCGAGCAGTACTTC
CDR3aa: CASSPPMTPDGEQYF

v_gene: TRBV4-1
abundance: .
d_gene: TRBD1
len: 15
j_gene: TRBJ1-5
CDR3nt: TGCGCCAGCAGCCAAGAGAGGACAGGGGCAGGGCCCCAGCATTTT
CDR3aa: CASSQERTGAGPQHF

v_gene: TRBV3-1/TRBV3-2
abundance: .
d_gene: .
len: 14
j_gene: TRBJ1-1
CDR3nt: TGTGCCAGCAGCCAAGGGACACTGAACACTGAAGCTTTCTTT
CDR3aa: CASSQGTLNTEAFF

v_gene: TRBV18
abundance: .
d_gene: .
len: 13
j_gene: TRBJ1-2
CDR3nt: TGTGCCAGCTCACCACCATTGTGGAATGGCTACACCTTC
CDR3aa: CASSPPLWNGYTF

v_gene: TRBV6-5
abundance: .
d_gene: .
len: 14
j_gene: TRBJ1-2
CDR3nt: TGTGCCAGCAGGACGGGGACGTCACCTAATGGCTACACCTTC
CDR3aa: CASRTGTSPNGYTF

v_gene: TRBV5-4
abundance: .
d_gene: TRBD1
len: 17
j_gene: TRBJ2-6
CDR3nt: TGTGCCAGCAGCACGGGACAGGGGGCAGGTGGGGCCAACGTCCTGACTTTC
CDR3aa: CASSTGQGAGGANVLTF

v_gene: TRBV5-4
abundance: .
d_gene: TRBD2
len: 17
j_gene: TRBJ2-1
CDR3nt: TGTGCCAGCAGCTTGGAGGGCGGGACTAGGTACTACAATGAGCAGTTCTTC
CDR3aa: CASSLEGGTRYYNEQFF

v_gene: TRBV5-6
abundance: .
d_gene: TRBD2
len: 14
j_gene: TRBJ2-7
CDR3nt: TGTGCCAGCAGCTTAGCGGGAGCCTCCTACGAGCAGTACTTC
CDR3aa: CASSLAGASYEQYF

v_gene: TRBV11-2
abundance: few
d_gene: .
len: 12
j_gene: TRBJ2-1
CDR3nt: TGTGCCAGCAGCCGCAGCAGGAATGAGCAGTTCTTC
CDR3aa: CASSRSRNEQFF

v_gene: TRBV5-4
abundance: .
d_gene: TRBD1
len: 15
j_gene: TRBJ2-2
CDR3nt: TGTGCCAGCAGCTTTATGGACAGGGGGGCCGGGGAGCTGTTTTTT
CDR3aa: CASSFMDRGAGELFF

v_gene: TRBV15
abundance: .
d_gene: .
len: 12
j_gene: TRBJ1-5
CDR3nt: TGTGCCACCAGCAGGGATAATCAGCCCCAGCATTTT
CDR3aa: CATSRDNQPQHF

v_gene: TRBV6-5
abundance: few
d_gene: .
len: 15
j_gene: TRBJ1-2
CDR3nt: TGTGCCAGCAGCTATAGACGGACACAAAACTATGGCTACACCTTC
CDR3aa: CASSYRRTQNYGYTF

v_gene: TRBV3-1/TRBV3-2
abundance: .
d_gene: .
len: 13
j_gene: TRBJ2-7
CDR3nt: TGTGCCAGCAGCCCGACAGGCAGCCACGAGCAGTACTTC
CDR3aa: CASSPTGSHEQYF

v_gene: TRBV27
abundance: .
d_gene: TRBD2
len: 15
j_gene: TRBJ2-1
CDR3nt: TGTGCCAGCAGTCCCAGGACTAGGGTAGTCAATGAGCAGTTCTTC
CDR3aa: CASSPRTRVVNEQFF

v_gene: TRBV7-9
abundance: .
d_gene: TRBD2
len: 17
j_gene: TRBJ2-1
CDR3nt: TGTGCCAGCAGCCCCACGGGACTAGCGGACTCCTACAATGAGCAGTTCTTC
CDR3aa: CASSPTGLADSYNEQFF

v_gene: TRBV6-5
abundance: .
d_gene: .
len: 12
j_gene: TRBJ1-2
CDR3nt: TGTGCCAGCAGGATAGGGAACTATGGCTACACCTTC
CDR3aa: CASRIGNYGYTF

v_gene: TRBV18
abundance: .
d_gene: TRBD1
len: 13
j_gene: TRBJ1-1
CDR3nt: TGTGCCAGCTCACGACAGGGCGACACTGAAGCTTTCTTT
CDR3aa: CASSRQGDTEAFF

v_gene: TRBV4-2
abundance: few
d_gene: TRBD1
len: 18
j_gene: TRBJ1-3
CDR3nt: TGTGCCAGCAGCCGAGACCTGGGACAGCTTCCCTCTGGAAACACCATATATTTT
CDR3aa: CASSRDLGQLPSGNTIYF

v_gene: TRBV27
abundance: .
d_gene: TRBD1
len: 16
j_gene: TRBJ2-3
CDR3nt: TGTGCCAGCAACCATGGACAGGCCTTTAACACAGATACGCAGTATTTT
CDR3aa: CASNHGQAFNTDTQYF

v_gene: TRBV25-1
abundance: once
d_gene: TRBD2
len: 17
j_gene: TRBJ2-5
CDR3nt: TGTGCCAGCAGCCCCCCCGCGTGGGGGGGAAGCCAAGAGACCCAGTACTTC
CDR3aa: CASSPPAWGGSQETQYF

v_gene: TRBV30
abundance: .
d_gene: TRBD1
len: 16
j_gene: TRBJ2-5
CDR3nt: TGTGCCTGGAGTGCACCCCCCGGACAGGGCCTAGAGACCCAGTACTTC
CDR3aa: CAWSAPPGQGLETQYF

v_gene: TRBV5-4
abundance: .
d_gene: .
len: 14
j_gene: TRBJ1-1
CDR3nt: TGTGCCAGCAGCTTGGAAGGTGCTGGCACTGAAGCTTTCTTT
CDR3aa: CASSLEGAGTEAFF

v_gene: TRBV12-3/TRBV12-4
abundance: .
d_gene: .
len: 13
j_gene: TRBJ1-5
CDR3nt: TGTGCCAGCAGTCAAGACTCACGTCAGCCCCAGCATTTT
CDR3aa: CASSQDSRQPQHF

v_gene: TRBV2
abundance: .
d_gene: TRBD2
len: 15
j_gene: TRBJ2-1
CDR3nt: TGTGCCAGCAGGCCCTTAGCGGGAGCCTACAATGAGCAGTTCTTC
CDR3aa: CASRPLAGAYNEQFF

v_gene: TRBV5-1
abundance: once
d_gene: .
len: 14
j_gene: TRBJ1-1
CDR3nt: TGCGCCAGCAAAAACCCCGACTCGAACACTGAAGCTTTCTTT
CDR3aa: CASKNPDSNTEAFF